These 15 T cell receptor beta chains were sequenced from one sample in a study of cytotoxic CD8 clonotypes in ibrutinib-treated CLL. Profiled with immunoSEQ multiplex PCR; TCRdb holds only in-frame clones, not every one. The repertoire holds some 140,000 clones, with 85% to 95% as singletons. The sequencing used PBMCs, collected after 12 months of ibrutinib treatment. The receptor set was obtained from a human donor with chronic lymphocytic leukemia.

V usage is TRBV5-1 and J usage is TRBJ2-7; 7 bases match TRBD1. The CDR3 sequence is 13 residues long. Per germline, CDR1 SGHRS and CDR2 YFSETQ. V gave up 4 bases and J gave up 5 bases; unmatched junction bases: 6. CDR3 sequence reads: CASSVRDSDEQYF. The CDR3 coding sequence is TGCGCCAGCAGCGTCCGGGACAGCGACGAGCAGTACTTC. The entire variable domain, with the rest obtained from reference TRBV5-1 and TRBJ2-7, is as follows: KAGVTQTPRYLIKTRGQQVTLSCSPISGHRSVSWYQQTPGQGLQFLFEYFSETQRNKGNFPGRFSGRQFSNSRSEMNVSTLELGDSALYLCASSVRDSDEQYFGPGTRLTVT.

There are a few counts of this clone. The rearrangement uses TRBV2 and TRBJ1-5, with D possibly being TRBD1 (5 bases). The CDR3 is 14 amino acids. V lost 4 bases, J lost 10 bases, and 17 bases lay in between. Germline V CDR1 and CDR2: SNHLY, FYNNEI. CDR3 nucleotide sequence: TGTGCCAGCAGTGGAGGCAGGGCTAAGCGACCCCAGCATTTT. The encoded protein is CASSGGRAKRPQHF.

The chain recombines TRBV11-2 with TRBJ2-4; D remains ambiguous. V lost 0 bases to trimming and J lost 7 bases, with 10 bases between them. Germline assignment: CDR1 SGHAT and CDR2 FQNNGV. The CDR3 extends over 14 amino acids. CDR3 coding DNA: TGTGCCAGCAGCTTAGAGTCGGGTCAGAACATTCAGTACTTC. Its protein product is CASSLESGQNIQYF.

The chain uses TRBV10-3 and TRBJ1-1, with TRBD1 matching 9 bases. The germline V gene encodes CDR1 ENHRY and CDR2 SYGVKD. After removal of 6 bases from V and 1 base from J, the junction contained 15 bases not matched to a gene. This CDR3 contains 18 residues. CDR3 protein: CAISGERRTGATNTEAFF. Written as DNA, the CDR3 is TGTGCCATCAGCGGGGAGCGTAGGACAGGGGCTACGAACACTGAAGCTTTCTTT.

The rearrangement uses TRBV7-8 and TRBJ2-1; D not certain. CDR3 length: 12 residues. The germline CDR1 and CDR2 sequences are SGHVS and FQNEAQ. V was shortened by 5 bases and J by 9 bases, with 11 bases between the two germline ends. The CDR3 region is CASSHATSEQFF. The DNA of the CDR3 is TGTGCCAGCAGCCACGCGACAAGTGAGCAGTTCTTC.

The chain couples TRBV19 to TRBJ2-1, with TRBD2 matching 13 bases. The germline V gene has CDR1 LNHDA and CDR2 SQIVND (reference sequence). This CDR3 comprises 17 residues. V trimming: 7 bases; J trimming: 2 bases; junction bases outside the gene matches: 8. The DNA for the CDR3 is TGTGCCAGTACAGGACTAGCGGGAGTAGGGACCTACAATGAGCAGTTCTTC. Encoded protein: CASTGLAGVGTYNEQFF. Using reference TRBV19 and TRBJ2-1 for the parts outside the CDR3, the full variable domain is DGGITQSPKYLFRKEGQNVTLSCEQNLNHDAMYWYRQDPGQGLRLIYYSQIVNDFQKGDIAEGYSVSREKKESFPLTVTSAQKNPTAFYLCASTGLAGVGTYNEQFFGPGTRLTVL.

V and J are TRBV9 and TRBJ2-1, with D unresolved. Trimming stripped 2 bases from V and 7 bases from J, with 16 bases between. The CDR3 contains 15 residues. Germline V lookup: CDR1 SGDLS, CDR2 YYNGEE. The CDR3 here is CASSVEPSRGNEQFF. CDR3 nucleotide sequence: TGTGCCAGCAGCGTGGAACCCTCACGCGGAAATGAGCAGTTCTTC.

The chain combines TRBV27 with TRBJ2-3; possible D gene TRBD2, 6 bases. The V end lost 3 bases, the J end lost 7 bases, and 20 bases lay between the germline ends. The germline V gene has CDR1 MNHEY and CDR2 SMNVEV (reference sequence). The CDR3 spans 16 residues. DNA for the CDR3: TGTGCCAGCAGTTTTCAGTTTCGGGGGATTGGGAATACGCAGTATTTT. It specifies CASSFQFRGIGNTQYF.

The V gene is TRBV27, the J gene TRBJ2-7; D gene ambiguous. In germline, CDR1 is MNHEY, CDR2 SMNVEV (reference sequence). This CDR3 contains 14 residues. Trimming cost V 6 bases and J 3 bases, with 15 bases left between them. The CDR3 nucleotides read TGTGCCAGCAGCTCCGACCTAAACAGCTACGAGCAGTACTTC. Its protein product is CASSSDLNSYEQYF.

The V gene is TRBV7-9, the J gene TRBJ2-7, with a possible D match to TRBD1 (5 bases). Germline-derived CDR1 and CDR2 are SEHNR and FQNEAQ (reference sequence). V was clipped by 9 bases and J by 4 bases, with 10 bases between them. The CDR3 is made up of 11 amino acids. This chain's CDR3 is CASTQEYEQYF. The CDR3 coding sequence is TGTGCCAGTACACAGGAGTACGAGCAGTACTTC.

The chain joins TRBV6-1 to TRBJ2-1; 12 nucleotides agree with TRBD2. The V and J ends lost 3 bases and 4 bases, in that order; junction bases with no gene match: 4. The germline V gene encodes CDR1 MNHNS and CDR2 SASEGT. There are 16 residues in the CDR3. CDR3 loop: CASSDRTSGIYNEQFF. CDR3 nucleotide sequence: TGTGCCAGCAGTGACCGGACTAGCGGGATATACAATGAGCAGTTCTTC.

V gene TRBV27 combines with J gene TRBJ1-4; D unresolved. Trimming pared 6 bases from V and 11 bases from J, leaving 25 bases between. In germline, CDR1 is MNHEY, CDR2 SMNVEV (reference sequence). This CDR3 contains 16 residues. CDR3 residues: CASRILVPGQENKLFF. The CDR3 region has the DNA TGTGCCAGCAGAATCCTAGTTCCGGGTCAAGAGAATAAACTGTTTTTT.

The chain recombines TRBV6-5 with TRBJ1-2; 7 bases agree with TRBD1. CDR3 length: 15 amino acids. V shed 0 bases and J 4 bases; nucleotides not matched to a gene: 5. Germline loops: CDR1 MNHEY, CDR2 SVGAGI. CDR3 loop: CASSYSQGGPYGYTF. As DNA, the CDR3 is TGTGCCAGCAGTTACTCCCAGGGGGGGCCCTATGGCTACACCTTC.

This chain uses TRBV7-9 with TRBJ2-1; D is tentatively TRBD1 or TRBD2 (5 bases each). The germline V gene encodes CDR1 SEHNR and CDR2 FQNEAQ (reference sequence). The CDR3 spans 16 residues. V was shortened by 1 base and J by 0 bases, with 10 bases between the two germline ends. CDR3 loop: CASSLGGDLSYNEQFF. The CDR3 DNA is TGTGCCAGCAGCTTAGGAGGGGACCTCTCCTACAATGAGCAGTTCTTC. The full variable domain, with the rest looked up from reference TRBV7-9 and TRBJ2-1, is DTGVSQNPRHKITKRGQNVTFRCDPISEHNRLYWYRQTLGQGPEFLTYFQNEAQLEKSRLLSDRFSAERPKGSFSTLEIQRTEQGDSAMYLCASSLGGDLSYNEQFFGPGTRLTVL.

The rearrangement links TRBV7-2 to TRBJ2-7; D perhaps matches TRBD1 (6 bases). The germline V and J ends were trimmed by 4 bases and 0 bases, with 7 bases remaining between them. The CDR3 totals 13 residues. Germline V gives CDR1 SGHTA, CDR2 FQGNSA. CDR3 amino acids: CASSWGPSYEQYF. Written as DNA, the CDR3 is TGTGCCAGCAGCTGGGGGCCCTCCTACGAGCAGTACTTC.